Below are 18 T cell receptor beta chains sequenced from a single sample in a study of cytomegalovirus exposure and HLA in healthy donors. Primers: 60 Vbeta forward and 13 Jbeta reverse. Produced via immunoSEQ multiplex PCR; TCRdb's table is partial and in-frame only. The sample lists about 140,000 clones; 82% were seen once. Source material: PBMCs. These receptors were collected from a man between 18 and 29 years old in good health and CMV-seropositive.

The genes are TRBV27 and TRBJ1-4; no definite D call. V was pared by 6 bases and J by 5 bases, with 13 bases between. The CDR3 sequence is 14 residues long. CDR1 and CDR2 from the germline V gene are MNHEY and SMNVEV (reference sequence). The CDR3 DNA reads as TGTGCCAGCAGATCATATGGAGGGAATGAAAAACTGTTTTTT. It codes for CASRSYGGNEKLFF.

CDR3 protein: CASSLLGTGANEQYF. The CDR3 DNA reads as TGTGCCAGCAGCTTACTCGGGACAGGGGCCAACGAGCAGTACTTC. This chain links TRBV5-6 with TRBJ2-7, with 10 bases fitting TRBD1. Looked up from germline, CDR1 is SGHDT and CDR2 is YYEEEE. There are 15 residues in the CDR3. V was clipped by 2 bases and J by 5 bases; unmatched bases: 7.

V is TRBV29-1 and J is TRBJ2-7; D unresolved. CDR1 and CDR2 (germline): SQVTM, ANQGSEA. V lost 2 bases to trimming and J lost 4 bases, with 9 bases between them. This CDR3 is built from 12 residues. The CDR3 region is CSVENSGYEQYF. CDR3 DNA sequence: TGCAGCGTTGAAAACTCCGGGTACGAGCAGTACTTC.

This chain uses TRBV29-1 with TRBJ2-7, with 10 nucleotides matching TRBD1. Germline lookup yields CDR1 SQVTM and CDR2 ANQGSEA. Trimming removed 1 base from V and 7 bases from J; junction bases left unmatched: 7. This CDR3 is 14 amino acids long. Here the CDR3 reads CSVEGGTGAGEQYF. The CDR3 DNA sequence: TGCAGCGTTGAAGGGGGGACAGGGGCGGGAGAGCAGTACTTC.

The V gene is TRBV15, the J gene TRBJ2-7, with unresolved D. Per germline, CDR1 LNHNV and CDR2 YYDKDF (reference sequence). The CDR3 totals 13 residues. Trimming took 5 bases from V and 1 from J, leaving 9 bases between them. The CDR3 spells CATSRATSYEQYF. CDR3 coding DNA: TGTGCCACCAGCCGTGCGACTTCCTACGAGCAGTACTTC.

CDR3 amino acids: CASSLRGLASYEQYF. The CDR3 nucleotides read TGTGCCAGCAGTTTAAGGGGACTAGCCTCCTACGAGCAGTACTTC. The gene calls are TRBV28 and TRBJ2-7; 9 bases are shared with TRBD2. Trimming at V came to 2 bases and at J to 0 bases, leaving 2 bases not matched to a gene. The CDR3 is 15 amino acids. Germline-derived CDR1 and CDR2 are MDHEN and SYDVKM.

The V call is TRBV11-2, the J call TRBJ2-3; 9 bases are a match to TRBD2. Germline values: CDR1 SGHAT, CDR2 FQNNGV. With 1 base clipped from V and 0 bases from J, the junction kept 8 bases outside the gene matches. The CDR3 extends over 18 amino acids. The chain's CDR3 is CASSLGLAGTSSTDTQYF. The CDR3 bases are TGTGCCAGCAGCTTAGGGCTAGCGGGAACCTCTAGCACAGATACGCAGTATTTT. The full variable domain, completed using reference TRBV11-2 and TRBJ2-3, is EAGVAQSPRYKIIEKRQSVAFWCNPISGHATLYWYQQILGQGPKLLIQFQNNGVVDDSQLPKDRFSAERLKGVDSTLKIQPAKLEDSAVYLCASSLGLAGTSSTDTQYFGPGTRLTVL.

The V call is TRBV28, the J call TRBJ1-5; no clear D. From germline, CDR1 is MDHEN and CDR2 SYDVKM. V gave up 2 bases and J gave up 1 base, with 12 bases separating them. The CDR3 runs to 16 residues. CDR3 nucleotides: TGTGCCAGCAGTTTAGCCGGAGCTTGGAGCAATCAGCCCCAGCATTTT. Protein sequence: CASSLAGAWSNQPQHF.

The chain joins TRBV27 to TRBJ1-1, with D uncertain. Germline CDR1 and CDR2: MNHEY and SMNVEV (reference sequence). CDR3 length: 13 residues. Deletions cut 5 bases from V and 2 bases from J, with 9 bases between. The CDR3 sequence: CASSEISNTEAFF. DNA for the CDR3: TGTGCCAGCAGTGAGATATCCAACACTGAAGCTTTCTTT.

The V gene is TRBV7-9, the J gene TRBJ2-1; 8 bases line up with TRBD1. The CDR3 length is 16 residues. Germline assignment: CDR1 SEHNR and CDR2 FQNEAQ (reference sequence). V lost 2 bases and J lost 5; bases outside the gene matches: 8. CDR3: CASSLSRTGRNNEQFF. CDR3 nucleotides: TGTGCCAGCAGCTTAAGTAGGACAGGGCGGAACAATGAGCAGTTCTTC.

DNA for the CDR3: TGTGCCAGCATCCCGGGGGAAAACACTGAAGCTTTCTTT. This codes for CASIPGENTEAFF. The rearrangement links TRBV28 to TRBJ1-1; D possibly corresponds to TRBD1 (5 bases). Germline CDR1 MDHEN, CDR2 SYDVKM. Trimming pared 7 bases from V and 2 bases from J, leaving 11 bases between. CDR3 length equals 13 residues.

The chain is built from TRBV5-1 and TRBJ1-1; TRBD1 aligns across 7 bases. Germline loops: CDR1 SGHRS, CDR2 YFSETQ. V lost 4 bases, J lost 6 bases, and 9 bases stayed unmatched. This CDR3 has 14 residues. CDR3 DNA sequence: TGCGCCAGCAGCAACCCCAGGGGGTTGGCTGAAGCTTTCTTT. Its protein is CASSNPRGLAEAFF.

CDR3 nucleotide sequence: TGTGCCAGCAGTCCCCCGGGGGTCCTGAACACTGAAGCTTTCTTT. This encodes CASSPPGVLNTEAFF. This rearrangement joins TRBV28 to TRBJ1-1; a possible D gene is TRBD1 (5 bases). Trimming shortened V by 5 bases and J by 0 bases, and 13 bases separated the two germline ends. The CDR3 is made up of 15 amino acids. Germline V gene data show CDR1 as MDHEN and CDR2 as SYDVKM.

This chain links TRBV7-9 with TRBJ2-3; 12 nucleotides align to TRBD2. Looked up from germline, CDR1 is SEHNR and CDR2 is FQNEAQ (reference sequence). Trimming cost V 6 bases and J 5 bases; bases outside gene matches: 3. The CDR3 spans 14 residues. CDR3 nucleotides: TGTGCCAGCAGTTGGACTAGCGGGGTAGATACGCAGTATTTT. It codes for CASSWTSGVDTQYF.

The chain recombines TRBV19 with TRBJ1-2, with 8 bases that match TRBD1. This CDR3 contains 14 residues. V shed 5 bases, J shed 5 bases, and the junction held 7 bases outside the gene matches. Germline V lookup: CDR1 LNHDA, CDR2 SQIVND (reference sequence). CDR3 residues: CASSFTGTGYGYTF. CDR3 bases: TGTGCCAGTAGTTTCACCGGGACAGGATATGGCTACACCTTC. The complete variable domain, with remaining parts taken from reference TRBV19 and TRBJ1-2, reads DGGITQSPKYLFRKEGQNVTLSCEQNLNHDAMYWYRQDPGQGLRLIYYSQIVNDFQKGDIAEGYSVSREKKESFPLTVTSAQKNPTAFYLCASSFTGTGYGYTFGSGTRLTVV.

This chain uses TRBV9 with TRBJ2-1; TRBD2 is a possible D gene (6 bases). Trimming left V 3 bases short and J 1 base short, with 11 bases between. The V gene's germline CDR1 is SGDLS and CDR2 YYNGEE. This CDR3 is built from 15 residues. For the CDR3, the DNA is TGTGCCAGCAGCGCGGTCGGAGGGTCCTACAATGAGCAGTTCTTC. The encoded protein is CASSAVGGSYNEQFF.

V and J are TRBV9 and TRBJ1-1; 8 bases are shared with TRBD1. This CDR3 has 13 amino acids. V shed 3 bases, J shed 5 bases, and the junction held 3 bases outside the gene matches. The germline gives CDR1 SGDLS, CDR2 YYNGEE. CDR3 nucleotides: TGTGCCAGCAGCGGAGACAGGGGAACTGAAGCTTTCTTT. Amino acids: CASSGDRGTEAFF.

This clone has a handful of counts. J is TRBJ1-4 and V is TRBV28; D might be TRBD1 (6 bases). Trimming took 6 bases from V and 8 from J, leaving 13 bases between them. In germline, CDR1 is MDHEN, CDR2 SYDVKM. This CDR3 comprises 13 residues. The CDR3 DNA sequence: TGTGCCAGCAGACCCGGGACAACGGAAAAACTGTTTTTT. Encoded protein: CASRPGTTEKLFF.